The 20 T cell receptor beta chains reported below all come from one sample, sequenced in a study of beta chain features in type 1 diabetes. Study-wide findings and caveats: Shorter TCRB CDR3s, moderately but significantly so, were found in Type 1 diabetes patients in all four CD4+ subsets.

Sequenced material consisted of expressed TCRB transcripts (all of the isolated RNA was reverse transcribed). Libraries were prepared by immunoSEQ multiplex PCR; TCRdb keeps only in-frame clonotypes and omits some of them. Of some 170,000 clones listed, approximately 62% are singletons. Their antigens are not known. Sequences were obtained from naive CD4+ T cells from blood. The receptors originated from a man in his thirties or forties with type 1 diabetes.

The genes are TRBV6-5 and TRBJ2-1; no definite D call. CDR1 and CDR2 from the germline V gene are MNHEY and SVGAGI. Trimming removed 0 bases at V and 7 bases at J, with 13 bases between. This CDR3 region has 15 residues. The CDR3 reads CASSYSAPRWNEQFF. CDR3 bases: TGTGCCAGCAGTTACTCAGCGCCAAGGTGGAATGAGCAGTTCTTC.

This clone was found a few times. This sequence joins TRBV7-9 and TRBJ2-3; D gene ambiguous. V gave up 0 bases and J gave up 7 bases, with 8 bases separating them. CDR1 and CDR2 from the germline V gene are SEHNR and FQNEAQ (reference sequence). The CDR3 is 13 residues long. The CDR3 DNA reads as TGTGCCAGCAGCTTAGCGGAACTCAATACGCAGTATTTT. This sequence encodes CASSLAELNTQYF.

The chain employs TRBV10-3 and TRBJ1-1, with D unclear. This CDR3 comprises 14 residues. V lost 2 bases to trimming and J lost 6 bases, with 13 bases between them. Germline assignment: CDR1 ENHRY and CDR2 SYGVKD. The CDR3 reads CAISEQSSGAEAFF. The CDR3, as DNA: TGTGCCATCAGTGAGCAATCTTCGGGCGCTGAAGCTTTCTTT.

This chain connects TRBV25-1 to TRBJ1-1; D gene ambiguous. V dropped 3 bases and J dropped 0 bases, with 11 bases sitting between them. This CDR3 comprises 15 residues. The germline V gene has CDR1 MGHDK and CDR2 SYGVNS. The CDR3 DNA reads TGTGCCAGCAGTGATGTTGGTAGGATGAACACTGAAGCTTTCTTT. Translated, it gives CASSDVGRMNTEAFF. The full variable domain, with the rest looked up from reference TRBV25-1 and TRBJ1-1, is EADIYQTPRYLVIGTGKKITLECSQTMGHDKMYWYQQDPGMELHLIHYSYGVNSTEKGDLSSESTVSRIRTEHFPLTLESARPSHTSQYLCASSDVGRMNTEAFFGQGTRLTVV.

The genes are TRBV5-4 and TRBJ2-5; TRBD1 matches at 8 bases. The length of the CDR3 is 15 residues. Germline V gene lookup returns CDR1 SGHNT and CDR2 YYREEE (reference sequence). V lost 4 bases and J lost 1; bases outside the gene matches: 6. The CDR3 loop is CASSPADRVQETQYF. DNA for the CDR3: TGTGCCAGCAGCCCGGCGGACAGGGTCCAAGAGACCCAGTACTTC.

This clone occurred a few times. The chain has TRBV19 and TRBJ2-3, with 9 bases aligning to TRBD2. CDR3 length equals 15 residues. Germline V lookup: CDR1 LNHDA, CDR2 SQIVND (reference sequence). With 6 bases clipped from V and 0 bases from J, the junction kept 4 bases outside the gene matches. The DNA of the CDR3 is TGTGCCAGTAGCTCGGGACTAGCTAGCACAGATACGCAGTATTTT. Residues: CASSSGLASTDTQYF.

In the case of this clone: Other nucleotide sequences from this sample produce the same CDR3. The chain carries TRBV5-1 and TRBJ2-5; D is unresolved. Trimming removed 5 bases from V and 1 base from J, with 3 bases in between. The CDR3 is made up of 11 amino acids. Germline V gives CDR1 SGHRS, CDR2 YFSETQ. The CDR3 region is CASSLQETQYF. The CDR3 DNA sequence: TGCGCCAGCAGTCTCCAAGAGACCCAGTACTTC.

This clone has just a few counts. This chain connects TRBV29-1 to TRBJ2-4; the match to TRBD1 covers 9 bases. CDR1 and CDR2 from the germline V gene are SQVTM and ANQGSEA. This CDR3 has 13 residues. V lost 4 bases to trimming and J lost 5 bases; unmatched junction nucleotides: 3. CDR3 DNA: TGCAGCGTTGGGGACAGGGCCCAAAACATTCAGTACTTC. As protein: CSVGDRAQNIQYF.

The chain uses TRBV7-9 and TRBJ2-7; D gene uncertain. V was pared by 5 bases and J by 6 bases, with 8 bases between. Per the germline V gene, CDR1 is SEHNR and CDR2 is FQNEAQ (reference sequence). The length of the CDR3 is 11 residues. This chain's CDR3 is CASSPSTEQYF. The CDR3 region has the DNA TGTGCCAGCAGCCCGAGTACCGAGCAGTACTTC.

The chain recombines TRBV7-2 with TRBJ2-1; either TRBD1 or TRBD2 may supply D (5 bases each). The CDR3 has 14 amino acids. V lost 3 bases and J 7 bases, leaving 13 bases between the germline ends. Germline loops: CDR1 SGHTA, CDR2 FQGNSA. The CDR3 region is CASSFRGAGNEQFF. The CDR3 nucleotides are TGTGCCAGCAGCTTCCGAGGGGCCGGTAATGAGCAGTTCTTC.

The chain uses TRBV29-1 and TRBJ1-5; 9 bases are a match to TRBD1. The CDR3 is 14 amino acids. The V gene end was trimmed by 4 bases and the J gene end by 7 bases; junction bases not matched to a gene: 8. CDR1 is SQVTM and CDR2 is ANQGSEA in the germline V gene. As DNA, the CDR3 is TGCAGCGTTGCCACAGGGGGCGTCGAGCAGCCCCAGCATTTT. Protein product: CSVATGGVEQPQHF.

The chain joins TRBV9 to TRBJ1-4; TRBD1 matches at 8 bases. CDR3 size: 15 residues. Germline V CDR1 and CDR2: SGDLS, YYNGEE. J gave up 10 bases and V 4 bases, and 12 bases lay outside the gene matches. The CDR3 DNA follows: TGTGCCAGCAGCCTCCAGCGCGACAGGGGAGGAAAACTGTTTTTT. It is translated as CASSLQRDRGGKLFF.

This sequence joins TRBV6-5 and TRBJ1-4; D possibly corresponds to TRBD1 (6 bases). This CDR3 region has 15 residues. Germline V gene lookup returns CDR1 MNHEY and CDR2 SVGAGI. Trimming shortened V by 5 bases and J by 3 bases, and 13 bases separated the two germline ends. The CDR3 spells CASSRSGAANEKLFF. The DNA of the CDR3 is TGTGCCAGCAGTAGATCAGGGGCAGCTAATGAAAAACTGTTTTTT.

V gene TRBV7-9 combines with J gene TRBJ2-5; 11 bases are a match to TRBD1. The CDR3 consists of 13 residues. Germline CDR1 and CDR2: SEHNR and FQNEAQ (reference sequence). With 8 bases clipped from V and 6 bases from J, the junction kept 5 bases outside the gene matches. Here the CDR3 reads CASHGQGAKTQYF. CDR3 DNA: TGTGCCAGCCATGGACAGGGGGCAAAGACCCAGTACTTC.

The table lists this clone with a few counts. This chain links TRBV25-1 with TRBJ2-1; the D is unclear. The V end was cut by 3 bases, the J end by 1 base, with 13 bases between. The CDR3 spans 16 residues. CDR1 MGHDK and CDR2 SYGVNS come from the germline V gene. In DNA form, the CDR3 reads TGTGCCAGCAGTGAGGCCTTAGGGATATCCTACAATGAGCAGTTCTTC. This gives the protein CASSEALGISYNEQFF.

This CDR3 reads CASSGWGQIGKFF. For the CDR3, the DNA is TGTGCCAGCAGTGGATGGGGACAGATCGGAAAGTTCTTC. The rearrangement uses TRBV6-1 and TRBJ2-1; 7 bases fit TRBD1. The CDR3 runs 13 residues. V gave up 4 bases and J gave up 14 bases; unmatched junction bases: 11. The germline V gene encodes CDR1 MNHNS and CDR2 SASEGT.

This clone was picked up one time. V is TRBV29-1 and J is TRBJ2-5; 8 positions agree with TRBD2. V lost 2 bases, J lost 2 bases, and 4 bases stayed unmatched. The CDR3 is made up of 14 amino acids. Germline CDR1 and CDR2: SQVTM and ANQGSEA. The CDR3 DNA reads TGCAGCGTTGAACCGACTAGCGAACAAGAGACCCAGTACTTC. This sequence encodes CSVEPTSEQETQYF.

The J gene is TRBJ2-3, the V gene TRBV7-8; 8 nucleotides line up with TRBD1. The CDR3 has 16 amino acids. Germline CDR1 and CDR2: SGHVS and FQNEAQ. The V and J ends lost 4 bases and 2 bases, in that order; junction bases with no gene match: 8. CDR3 protein: CASSWPRTGSTDTQYF. The CDR3 region has the DNA TGTGCCAGCAGCTGGCCCAGGACAGGGTCCACAGATACGCAGTATTTT.

The chain has TRBV28 and TRBJ2-5; D may be TRBD1 (6 bases). Germline V gene lookup returns CDR1 MDHEN and CDR2 SYDVKM. With 7 bases removed from V and 5 bases from J, the gap between germline ends came to 11 bases. The CDR3 consists of 12 residues. CDR3 sequence reads: CASTGGVETQYF. The DNA of the CDR3 is TGTGCCAGCACTGGGGGCGTGGAGACCCAGTACTTC.

This chain joins TRBV9 and TRBJ1-6; D is unresolved. This CDR3 is built from 13 residues. V lost 3 bases to trimming and J lost 7 bases, with 8 bases between them. The germline V gene has CDR1 SGDLS and CDR2 YYNGEE. The CDR3 is CASSADGNSPLHF. The CDR3 nucleotides are TGTGCCAGCAGCGCGGACGGGAATTCACCCCTCCACTTT. The full variable domain, in which reference TRBV9 and TRBJ1-6 provide the parts outside the CDR3, is DSGVTQTPKHLITATGQRVTLRCSPRSGDLSVYWYQQSLDQGLQFLIQYYNGEERAKGNILERFSAQQFPDLHSELNLSSLELGDSALYFCASSADGNSPLHFGNGTRLTVT.